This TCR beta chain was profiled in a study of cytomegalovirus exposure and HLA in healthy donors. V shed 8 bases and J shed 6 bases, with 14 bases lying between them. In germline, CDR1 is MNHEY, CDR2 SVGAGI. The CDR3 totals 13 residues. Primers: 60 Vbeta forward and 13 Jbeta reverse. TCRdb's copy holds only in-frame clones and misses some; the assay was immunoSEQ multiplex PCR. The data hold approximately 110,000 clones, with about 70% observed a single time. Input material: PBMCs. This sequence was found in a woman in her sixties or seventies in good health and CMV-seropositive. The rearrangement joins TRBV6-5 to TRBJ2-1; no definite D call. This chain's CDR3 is CASGQNFINEQFF. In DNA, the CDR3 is TGTGCCAGCGGGCAAAATTTTATCAATGAGCAGTTCTTC.